The 29 T cell receptor beta chains presented below share a single source sample, sequenced in a study of blood T cell repertoires in COVID-19. Sequenced by immunoSEQ multiplex PCR; TCRdb stores in-frame clones only, minus some. The sample lists approximately 250,000 clones; 85% were seen once. Sequenced input: peripheral blood. The receptors here all came from a man aged 35 to 55 with acute or convalescent COVID-19.

The chain couples TRBV11-2 to TRBJ2-1; 7 nucleotides align to TRBD2. The germline gives CDR1 SGHAT, CDR2 FQNNGV. This CDR3 has 14 residues. V was pared by 4 bases and J by 1 base, with 1 base of the junction left unmatched. CDR3 sequence (DNA): TGTGCCAGCAGCTCTAGCGGTTCCTACAATGAGCAGTTCTTC. It translates to CASSSSGSYNEQFF.

The chain has TRBV4-2 and TRBJ2-7; TRBD2 aligns across 8 bases. The germline V gene has CDR1 LGHNA and CDR2 YNFKEQ. CDR3 size: 15 residues. V lost 4 bases, J lost 0 bases, and 5 bases stayed unmatched. The CDR3 bases are TGTGCCAGCAGCCGATGGGCGGGGGGCTCCTACGAGCAGTACTTC. It yields the protein CASSRWAGGSYEQYF.

V usage is TRBV10-3 and J usage is TRBJ1-6; maybe TRBD1 (5 bases). Germline-derived CDR1 and CDR2 are ENHRY and SYGVKD. The CDR3 sequence is 12 residues long. V lost 6 bases to trimming and J lost 6 bases, with 6 bases between them. CDR3: CAISDSNSPLHF. Written as DNA, the CDR3 is TGTGCCATCAGCGACAGTAATTCACCCCTCCACTTT.

The gene calls are TRBV5-1 and TRBJ1-6; tentatively, D is TRBD1 (5 bases). Germline CDR1 reads SGHRS; CDR2 reads YFSETQ. The CDR3 has 13 amino acids. Between the trimmed V and J ends, which lost 0 bases and 11 bases, there was a span of 9 bases. CDR3 sequence: CASSLAGLAPLHF. CDR3 coding DNA: TGCGCCAGCAGCTTGGCAGGGTTGGCACCCCTCCACTTT.

The V and J genes are TRBV6-6 and TRBJ2-7; 8 nucleotides match TRBD2. Unmatched junction bases numbered 6, after V lost 0 bases and J lost 2 bases. The CDR3 has 16 amino acids. Germline V CDR1 and CDR2: MNHNY, SVGAGI (reference sequence). The CDR3 sequence is CASSYSQAGGTYEQYF. The DNA of the CDR3 is TGTGCCAGCAGTTACTCTCAGGCGGGGGGCACCTACGAGCAGTACTTC.

The chain combines TRBV5-8 with TRBJ2-1, with a tentative D call TRBD1 (6 bases). CDR3 length: 16 amino acids. V was trimmed by 3 bases and J by 8 bases, leaving 21 bases between them. Germline CDR1 reads SGHTS; CDR2 reads YDEGEE. For the CDR3, the DNA is TGTGCCAGCAGCTCGGGATCGTCAATCACAGGGCATGAGCAGTTCTTC. Its protein product is CASSSGSSITGHEQFF.

The J gene is TRBJ1-5, the V gene TRBV27; D gene uncertain. The ends were cut back, 2 bases at V and 1 base at J, with 3 bases in the middle. This CDR3 has 13 residues. From germline, CDR1 is MNHEY and CDR2 SMNVEV (reference sequence). CDR3 bases: TGTGCCAGCAGTTTACTGAGCAATCAGCCCCAGCATTTT. Its translation is CASSLLSNQPQHF.

This chain links TRBV29-1 with TRBJ1-1, with D possibly matching TRBD1 (6 bases). V was cut by 4 bases and J by 6 bases, with 9 bases left in between. The CDR3 is made up of 11 amino acids. Germline assignment: CDR1 SQVTM and CDR2 ANQGSEA. CDR3 DNA sequence: TGCAGCGTTGGTAGGACAGCTGAAGCTTTCTTT. Its translation is CSVGRTAEAFF.

The V and J genes are TRBV19 and TRBJ1-2; D not certain. V was pared by 3 bases and J by 1 base, with 18 bases between. The CDR3 is made up of 17 amino acids. CDR1 LNHDA and CDR2 SQIVND come from the germline V gene (reference sequence). The CDR3 loop reads CASSMGGENYINYGYTF. The CDR3, as DNA: TGTGCCAGTAGTATGGGAGGTGAAAATTATATTAACTATGGCTACACCTTC.

The chain is built from TRBV27 and TRBJ1-1; D is unclear. The CDR3 loop spans 14 amino acids. Looked up from germline, CDR1 is MNHEY and CDR2 is SMNVEV (reference sequence). V lost 2 bases to trimming and J lost 0 bases, with 7 bases between them. The CDR3 loop is CASSLDNMNTEAFF. The CDR3 DNA is TGTGCCAGCAGTTTAGACAATATGAACACTGAAGCTTTCTTT.

This rearrangement joins TRBV5-8 to TRBJ2-5, with D perhaps TRBD2 (5 bases). Trimming left V 0 bases short and J 2 bases short, with 17 bases between. This CDR3 is 17 amino acids long. Germline values: CDR1 SGHTS, CDR2 YDEGEE. CDR3 amino acids: CASSLGARRATQETQYF. The CDR3 DNA is TGTGCCAGCAGCTTGGGGGCCAGGCGGGCTACTCAAGAGACCCAGTACTTC.

About this clone itself: Germline and junction disagree at one end, which may indicate a read error. The CDR3 DNA is TGTGCCACCCGCAGAGGGGGGGAGGGCACGGGAAATGAGCAGTTCTTC. Protein: CATRRGGEGTGNEQFF. The chain carries TRBV15 and TRBJ2-1; the D gene is possibly TRBD2 (7 bases). The CDR3 loop spans 16 amino acids. Germline loops: CDR1 LNHNV, CDR2 YYDKDF (reference sequence).

The chain employs TRBV21-1 and TRBJ2-7; the table's TRBD2 call for D was not verified on the DNA. TRBV21-1 is a documented pseudogene. CDR3 size: 14 residues. The CDR3 is CASSSYGGRYEQYF. CDR3 DNA sequence: TGTGCCAGCAGCTCCTACGGGGGTCGCTACGAGCAGTACTTC.

The chain is built from TRBV7-6 and TRBJ2-7; TRBD2 agrees at 8 bases. V trimming: 5 bases; J trimming: 3 bases; junction bases outside the gene matches: 9. This CDR3 spans 15 amino acids. The germline CDR1 and CDR2 sequences are SGHVS and FNYEAQ. CDR3 amino acids: CASSPLAGLSYEQYF. Written as DNA, the CDR3 is TGTGCCAGCAGCCCCCTAGCGGGTCTGAGCTACGAGCAGTACTTC. The full variable domain, completed using reference TRBV7-6 and TRBJ2-7, is GAGVSQSPRYKVTKRGQDVALRCDPISGHVSLYWYRQALGQGPEFLTYFNYEAQQDKSGLPNDRFSAERPEGSISTLTIQRTEQRDSAMYRCASSPLAGLSYEQYFGPGTRLTVT.

This chain links TRBV7-2 with TRBJ1-3, with 10 bases matching TRBD1. V lost 1 base to trimming and J lost 0 bases; unmatched junction nucleotides: 3. Germline-derived CDR1 and CDR2 are SGHTA and FQGNSA. CDR3 length: 17 amino acids. The CDR3 DNA follows: TGTGCCAGCAGCTTAGGGGGACAGGGGATCTCTGGAAACACCATATATTTT. This encodes CASSLGGQGISGNTIYF. Full variable domain (remainder filled in from reference TRBV7-2 and TRBJ1-3): GAGVSQSPSNKVTEKGKDVELRCDPISGHTALYWYRQSLGQGLEFLIYFQGNSAPDKSGLPSDRFSAERTGGSVSTLTIQRTQQEDSAVYLCASSLGGQGISGNTIYFGEGSWLTVV.

The chain joins TRBV7-8 to TRBJ1-5; a possible D gene is TRBD1 (5 bases). Trimming shortened V by 7 bases and J by 5 bases, and 18 bases separated the two germline ends. Germline V gene sequence: CDR1 SGHVS, CDR2 FQNEAQ. This CDR3 contains 15 residues. The CDR3: CASTQGWGGDQPQHF. The CDR3 DNA sequence: TGTGCCAGCACCCAAGGTTGGGGAGGGGATCAGCCCCAGCATTTT.

V usage is TRBV6-5 and J usage is TRBJ1-2, with TRBD1 as a possible D gene (5 bases). CDR1 and CDR2 (germline): MNHEY, SVGAGI. The CDR3 length is 14 residues. V was clipped by 5 bases and J by 0 bases, with 10 bases between them. In DNA form, the CDR3 reads TGTGCCAGCAGTCCTGGAGGGGCTAACTATGGCTACACCTTC. It yields the protein CASSPGGANYGYTF.

The J gene is TRBJ1-4, the V gene TRBV30; D is perhaps TRBD1 (5 bases). The CDR3 is 11 amino acids. Deletions cut 2 bases from V and 14 bases from J, with 12 bases between. Germline CDR1 is GTSNPN and CDR2 is SVGIG (reference sequence). The CDR3 sequence: CAWSLREVLFF. CDR3 in DNA: TGTGCCTGGAGTCTCAGGGAGGTTCTGTTTTTT.

The rearrangement links TRBV24-1 to TRBJ2-5; possibly TRBD2 for D (6 bases). The germline V gene has CDR1 KGHDR and CDR2 SFDVKD. This CDR3 is 13 amino acids long. V was shortened by 6 bases and J by 2 bases, with 9 bases between the two germline ends. Here the CDR3 DNA reads TGTGCCACCAGTAATGGGGGGCAAGAGACCCAGTACTTC. Its translation is CATSNGGQETQYF.

This chain connects TRBV7-3 to TRBJ1-1; D gene unclear. Germline lookup yields CDR1 SGHTA and CDR2 FQGTGA. The V gene lost 4 bases and the J gene lost 3 bases, with 9 bases spanning the gap. CDR3 length equals 13 residues. DNA for the CDR3: TGTGCCAGCAGCTCACAGAGGGACACTGAAGCTTTCTTT. Its protein product is CASSSQRDTEAFF. Full variable domain (remainder filled in from reference TRBV7-3 and TRBJ1-1): GAGVSQTPSNKVTEKGKYVELRCDPISGHTALYWYRQSLGQGPEFLIYFQGTGAADDSGLPNDRFFAVRPEGSVSTLKIQRTERGDSAVYLCASSSQRDTEAFFGQGTRLTVV.

The V gene is TRBV2, the J gene TRBJ2-5; TRBD2 agrees at 7 bases. The ends lost 3 bases at V and 0 bases at J; junction bases unmatched: 13. This CDR3 is built from 18 residues. CDR1 and CDR2 from the germline V gene are SNHLY and FYNNEI. CDR3 in amino acids: CASSDDIPGTTYQETQYF. The CDR3 coding sequence is TGTGCCAGCAGTGACGATATACCCGGGACTACGTACCAAGAGACCCAGTACTTC.

Here the CDR3 reads CASSTTGGAWFGYTF. CDR3 in DNA: TGTGCCAGCAGTACGACAGGGGGCGCATGGTTTGGCTACACCTTC. V gene TRBV2 combines with J gene TRBJ1-2; 10 nucleotides line up with TRBD1. Germline values: CDR1 SNHLY, CDR2 FYNNEI. V lost 5 bases and J lost 7; bases outside the gene matches: 10. The CDR3 spans 15 residues.

J is TRBJ2-3 and V is TRBV6-5; a possible D gene is TRBD2 (5 bases). CDR1 MNHEY and CDR2 SVGAGI come from the germline V gene. The CDR3 extends over 13 amino acids. The V end lost 6 bases, the J end lost 2 bases, and 9 bases lay between the germline ends. DNA for the CDR3: TGTGCCAGCAGACACGGGATCACAGATACGCAGTATTTT. Translated, it gives CASRHGITDTQYF.

The chain is built from TRBV2 and TRBJ1-5; D remains ambiguous. The CDR3 extends over 14 amino acids. From germline, CDR1 is SNHLY and CDR2 FYNNEI. With 2 bases removed from V and 1 base from J, the gap between germline ends came to 6 bases. The CDR3 sequence: CASSEWASNQPQHF. The CDR3 nucleotides read TGTGCCAGCAGTGAATGGGCCAGCAATCAGCCCCAGCATTTT.

This clone was observed a few times. The rearrangement links TRBV4-1 to TRBJ1-5, with TRBD1 matching 10 bases. With 1 base clipped from V and 0 bases from J, the junction kept 9 bases outside the gene matches. CDR1 and CDR2 (germline): MGHRA, YSYEKL. The CDR3 is made up of 19 amino acids. In DNA form, the CDR3 reads TGCGCCAGCAGCCAAGTAGTGGGACAGGGGATCTATAGCAATCAGCCCCAGCATTTT. Its translation: CASSQVVGQGIYSNQPQHF.

V and J are TRBV5-1 and TRBJ1-2; TRBD1 might be the D (6 bases). The germline V gene has CDR1 SGHRS and CDR2 YFSETQ. This CDR3 has 14 residues. V lost 0 bases to trimming and J lost 5 bases, with 11 bases between them. CDR3 DNA: TGCGCCAGCAGCTTGGATACAGGGCCTTATGGCTACACCTTC. Its protein is CASSLDTGPYGYTF.

V usage is TRBV18 and J usage is TRBJ2-5, with TRBD2 matching 7 bases. Trimming took 3 bases from V and 4 from J; bases not matched to a gene: 5. In germline, CDR1 is KGHSH, CDR2 LQKENI. This CDR3 comprises 14 residues. The CDR3: CASSPSGEGETQYF. CDR3 sequence (DNA): TGTGCCAGCTCACCGAGTGGGGAGGGAGAGACCCAGTACTTC. Based on the CDR3 plus reference TRBV18 and TRBJ2-5, the full variable domain is NAGVMQNPRHLVRRRGQEARLRCSPMKGHSHVYWYRQLPEEGLKFMVYLQKENIIDESGMPKERFSAEFPKEGPSILRIQQVVRGDSAAYFCASSPSGEGETQYFGPGTRLLVL.

Of note for this clone: An end of the junction differs from the germline gene, which may be a read error. CDR3 in amino acids: CASRFAGGGTEAFF. As DNA, the CDR3 is TGTGCCAGCCGTTTCGCCGGGGGGGGGACTGAAGCTTTCTTT. The rearrangement links TRBV28 to TRBJ1-1; D may be TRBD1 (5 bases). This CDR3 contains 14 residues. Germline V CDR1 and CDR2: MDHEN, SYDVKM.

This clone was seen more than once but under ten times. The genes are TRBV5-4 and TRBJ1-2; 8 nucleotides agree with TRBD1. Trimming cost V 4 bases and J 7 bases; bases outside gene matches: 9. The CDR3 has 14 residues. Germline values: CDR1 SGHNT, CDR2 YYREEE (reference sequence). The CDR3 protein is CASSQWQGASGYTF. DNA for the CDR3: TGTGCCAGCAGCCAATGGCAGGGGGCCTCTGGCTACACCTTC.